A single sample gave rise to the 15 T cell receptor beta chains below, sequenced in a study of blood T cells in healthy people across ages. Then a second PCR, running about 6 to 12 cycles, was carried out with a sample-barcoded 5' primer and a J-beta primer mix. TCRdb ran MiXCR on the 5' RACE reads and lists one entry per CDR3 protein. The repertoire consists of about 640,000 distinct CDR3 sequences, with about 54% occurring once and the leading ten covering 30% to 45%. Input material: blood. The origin of the receptors is a man aged 60 to 69 in good health.

The chain combines TRBV20-1 with TRBJ2-6, with a tentative D call TRBD1 (6 bases). Between the trimmed V and J ends, which lost 6 bases and 2 bases, there was a span of 14 bases. The CDR3 extends over 15 amino acids. Germline loops: CDR1 DFQATT, CDR2 SNEGSKA (reference sequence). The CDR3 DNA is TGCAGTGCGACCCAGGGGTGGGCTGGGGCCAACGTCCTGACTTTC. It codes for CSATQGWAGANVLTF.

This chain joins TRBV12-3 or TRBV12-4 and TRBJ2-1, with D tentatively TRBD1 or TRBD2 (7 bases each). CDR3 length: 16 residues. V lost 6 bases and J 0 bases, leaving 15 bases between the germline ends. In nucleotides, the CDR3 is TGTGCCAGCAGCGCCGAGCGGGACAGCTCCTACAATGAGCAGTTCTTC. Protein: CASSAERDSSYNEQFF.

CDR3 bases: TGCAGTGCTAGAGGCCAGGGAGCTACAGGGAACACTGAAGCTTTCTTT. Encoded protein: CSARGQGATGNTEAFF. This rearrangement joins TRBV20-1 to TRBJ1-1; D perhaps matches TRBD1 (5 bases). This CDR3 comprises 16 residues. In germline, CDR1 is DFQATT, CDR2 SNEGSKA (reference sequence). V lost 1 base and J lost 1, with 16 bases in between.

J is TRBJ2-7 and V is TRBV6-5; no clear D. The J call may be mistaken, given a closer DNA end match to TRBJ2-5. CDR1 and CDR2 from the germline V gene are MNHEY and SVGAGI. This CDR3 is built from 13 residues. CDR3 sequence: CASTPNGQETQYF. CDR3 coding DNA: TGTGCCAGCACCCCTAACGGGCAAGAGACCCAGTACTTC.

As for this clonotype: One base away lies a much larger clone, so this may be a sequencing read error. The chain carries TRBV18 and TRBJ2-5; D unresolved. V lost 6 bases and J lost 11, with 16 bases in between. The CDR3 has 12 residues. The germline V gene encodes CDR1 KGHSH and CDR2 LQKENI. CDR3: CASSPTSNEQYF. Written as DNA, the CDR3 is TGTGCCAGCTCGCCCACCTCCAATGAGCAGTACTTC.

The chain has TRBV3-1 and TRBJ2-1, with TRBD2 matching 13 bases. The CDR3 contains 14 residues. The V and J ends lost 6 bases and 11 bases, in that order; junction bases with no gene match: 7. Per the germline V gene, CDR1 is LGHDT and CDR2 is YNNKEL (reference sequence). Here the CDR3 reads CASSSGLAGAQQFF. The CDR3 DNA reads as TGTGCCAGCAGTTCTGGACTAGCGGGGGCCCAGCAGTTCTTC.

This clonotype was seen many times. V and J are TRBV20-1 and TRBJ1-6; D is uncertain. There are 13 residues in the CDR3. Germline assignment: CDR1 DFQATT and CDR2 SNEGSKA (reference sequence). The V end was cut by 7 bases, the J end by 8 bases, with 15 bases between. The CDR3 sequence is CSVSGYSDSPLHF. CDR3 nucleotides: TGCAGTGTGAGTGGGTATTCGGATTCACCCCTCCACTTT.

The chain employs TRBV13 and TRBJ2-7; D gene uncertain. Per germline, CDR1 PRHDT and CDR2 FYEKMQ (reference sequence). This CDR3 contains 14 residues. Trimming left V 0 bases short and J 3 bases short, with 9 bases between. The chain's CDR3 is CASSLGGDFYEQYF. The CDR3 bases are TGTGCCAGCAGCTTAGGTGGGGATTTCTACGAGCAGTACTTC.

The V gene is TRBV28, the J gene TRBJ2-5; D possibly corresponds to TRBD1 (5 bases). This CDR3 is 14 amino acids long. Trimming cost V 4 bases and J 4 bases, with 13 bases left between them. Germline CDR1 reads MDHEN; CDR2 reads SYDVKM. This CDR3 is CASSSAGLTETQYF. CDR3 nucleotide sequence: TGTGCCAGCAGTTCTGCAGGGCTTACAGAGACCCAGTACTTC.

This clonotype has a handful of counts. The chain joins TRBV25-1 to TRBJ2-4; D is tentatively TRBD1 or TRBD2 (5 bases each). V lost 1 base and J 2 bases, leaving 15 bases between the germline ends. The CDR3 is 17 amino acids. Per the germline V gene, CDR1 is MGHDK and CDR2 is SYGVNS. The CDR3 DNA reads as TGTGCCAGCAGTGAATCGGGCCGGGGACGGACCAAAAACATTCAGTACTTC. Residues: CASSESGRGRTKNIQYF.

This clonotype was found once. One junction end disagrees with the germline gene, perhaps due to a read error. The rearrangement joins TRBV3-1 to TRBJ2-7; perhaps TRBD2 as D (5 bases). The DNA end is a closer match to TRBJ2-5, so the J assignment may be wrong. Germline values: CDR1 LGHDT, CDR2 YNNKEL (reference sequence). The CDR3 has 13 residues. CDR3 sequence reads: CAGSPSGRETQYF. The CDR3 nucleotides are TGTGCCGGCAGCCCCAGCGGCCGGGAGACCCAGTACTTC.

The chain couples TRBV12-3 or TRBV12-4 to TRBJ2-5, with a possible D match to TRBD1 (6 bases). CDR3 size: 13 residues. V was shortened by 4 bases and J by 5 bases, with 11 bases between the two germline ends. The CDR3 spells CASSSFRGETQYF. DNA for the CDR3: TGTGCCAGCAGTTCGTTTAGGGGGGAGACCCAGTACTTC.

This chain connects TRBV12-3 or TRBV12-4 to TRBJ1-6; 9 bases match TRBD1. This CDR3 has 14 amino acids. With V trimmed by 6 bases and J by 10 bases, 7 bases remained unmatched. The CDR3 coding sequence is TGTGCCAGCAGCCCCGGGACAGGGTTCTCACCCCTCCACTTT. Translated, it gives CASSPGTGFSPLHF.

The sample holds a few counts of this clonotype. This rearrangement joins TRBV28 to TRBJ2-7; no reliable D call. Germline CDR1 is MDHEN and CDR2 is SYDVKM. The V end was cut by 6 bases, the J end by 0 bases, with 12 bases between. There are 14 residues in the CDR3. CDR3 loop: CASSQTSLSYEQYF. CDR3 nucleotide sequence: TGTGCCAGCAGCCAAACAAGTCTCTCCTACGAGCAGTACTTC.

The chain has TRBV5-1 and TRBJ1-1; D is undetermined. Trimming removed 4 bases at V and 1 base at J, with 11 bases between. The CDR3 extends over 14 amino acids. In germline, CDR1 is SGHRS, CDR2 YFSETQ. The CDR3 nucleotides read TGCGCCAGCAGCATCGTACCGGGGAACACTGAAGCTTTCTTT. Its protein product is CASSIVPGNTEAFF.